This T cell receptor (beta chain) emerged from a study of blood T cell repertoires in COVID-19. In the study overall: In each case, the material was cDNA or gDNA derived from T cells, B-cell-depleted T cells, or PBMCs.

Repertoires were generated with immunoSEQ multiplex PCR, while TCRdb's copy carries only in-frame clones and drops some. This sample carries under 75,000 clones, around 70% of them seen once, and the ten largest clones take approximately 20%. CDR1 KGHDR and CDR2 SFDVKD come from the germline V gene. The CDR3 is 15 residues long. The ends lost 5 bases at V and 6 bases at J; junction bases unmatched: 11. The chain combines TRBV24-1 with TRBJ2-5, with TRBD2 matching over 7 bases. The source is a man between 60 and 75 years old with acute or convalescent COVID-19. Sequences were obtained from peripheral blood. CDR3 sequence reads: CATSAASGRRKTQYF. CDR3 bases: TGTGCCACCAGTGCGGCTAGCGGCCGAAGAAAGACCCAGTACTTC.